This T cell receptor (beta chain) was retrieved from a study of T-cell reconstitution after alpha-beta-depleted transplantation in children. Unique molecular identifiers featured in how the TCRbeta library was prepared. TCRdb used MiXCR to reprocess the PCR reads, holding one entry per CDR3 protein. This sample has about 110,000 distinct CDR3 sequences; about 9.3% occur once, and the top ten carry less than 10%. This CDR3 comprises 16 residues. CDR1 and CDR2 (germline): SGHRS, YFSETQ. V shed 0 bases and J shed 7 bases, with 16 bases lying between them. This clonotype was counted ten times or more. This chain links TRBV5-1 with TRBJ2-2; D gene uncertain. The sample here was PBMCs from the stem cell graft donor, taken from the stem cell graft. This receptor was obtained from a human donor who donated a stem cell graft to a child with acute lymphoblastic leukemia. The CDR3: CASSLGNGRMVGELFF. Written as DNA, the CDR3 is TGCGCCAGCAGCTTGGGGAACGGTCGTATGGTCGGGGAGCTGTTTTTT. Full variable domain (remainder filled in from reference TRBV5-1 and TRBJ2-2): KAGVTQTPRYLIKTRGQQVTLSCSPISGHRSVSWYQQTPGQGLQFLFEYFSETQRNKGNFPGRFSGRQFSNSRSEMNVSTLELGDSALYLCASSLGNGRMVGELFFGEGSRLTVL.